This T cell receptor (beta chain) was documented in a study of metastatic and nonmetastatic thyroid tumors. For the study at large: Repertoire data that came from the blood and tumor or nodule tissue of malignant and benign thyroid patients were compared.

Among the patients, none had received any treatment before thyroid surgery. Study-level results: Within blood and tumor, benign nodules reportedly had significantly lower TCR beta diversity than malignant thyroid tumors did.

This clone was found a few times. Its antigen remains unknown. A much larger clone lies one base from this, so it may be a read error. Germline assignment: CDR1 SNHLY and CDR2 FYNNEI. This CDR3 region has 13 residues. Original methodology: Researchers built a distant-metastasis classifier for papillary thyroid cancer that drew on CDR3 differences across clinicopathological groups. With MiXCR, TCRdb called clones anew from the PCR reads. The V and J calls were not made by the authors but by TCRdb's processing. The sample holds tens of thousands of clones, about 13% seen once. This chain uses TRBV2 with TRBJ2-1; possible D gene TRBD2, 6 bases. The TCR comes from a female donor with papillary thyroid cancer or a benign thyroid nodule (not recorded which). Some clones in this sample may be carry-over from other donors' samples. The sequenced sample consisted of blood. CDR3 loop: CASIEFGAGEQFF. CDR3 coding DNA: TGTGCCAGCATTGAATTCGGGGCGGGAGAGCAGTTCTTC. Supplemented by reference TRBV2 and TRBJ2-1, the full variable domain reads EPEVTQTPSHQVTQMGQEVILRCVPISNHLYFYWYRQILGQKVEFLVSFYNNEISEKSEIFDDQFSVERPDGSNFTLKIRSTKLEDSAMYFCASIEFGAGEQFFGPGTRLTVL.